One T cell receptor beta chain is described in this entry. Its antigen is not identified. The data were taken from a study of cytomegalovirus exposure and HLA in healthy donors. With 7 bases clipped from V and 1 base from J, the junction kept 8 bases outside the gene matches. CDR3 length: 15 residues. Looked up from germline, CDR1 is MDHEN and CDR2 is SYDVKM. Regarding the study as a whole: Productive status was seen about 90% or about 30% of the time for most TCR beta V segments in an earlier analysis. Among TCR sequences, most were rare, though some public TCRs appeared in many donors. TCR beta chains numbering some 160 were designated cytomegalovirus-associated. Analyzed later, most CMV-associated TCR beta chains appeared HLA-restricted.

The PCR had 60 Vbeta and 13 Jbeta primers. The data were produced by immunoSEQ multiplex PCR, yet TCRdb's version contains in-frame clones alone and is incomplete. Of roughly 110,000 clones in the sample, around 82% were seen once. Sequencing used PBMCs. The V call is TRBV28, the J call TRBJ2-5; 8 bases line up with TRBD2. This clonotype originated in a man aged 50-59 years in good health and CMV-seronegative. The CDR3 region is CASKGSAGAQETQYF. DNA of the CDR3: TGTGCCAGCAAGGGATCAGCGGGGGCCCAAGAGACCCAGTACTTC.